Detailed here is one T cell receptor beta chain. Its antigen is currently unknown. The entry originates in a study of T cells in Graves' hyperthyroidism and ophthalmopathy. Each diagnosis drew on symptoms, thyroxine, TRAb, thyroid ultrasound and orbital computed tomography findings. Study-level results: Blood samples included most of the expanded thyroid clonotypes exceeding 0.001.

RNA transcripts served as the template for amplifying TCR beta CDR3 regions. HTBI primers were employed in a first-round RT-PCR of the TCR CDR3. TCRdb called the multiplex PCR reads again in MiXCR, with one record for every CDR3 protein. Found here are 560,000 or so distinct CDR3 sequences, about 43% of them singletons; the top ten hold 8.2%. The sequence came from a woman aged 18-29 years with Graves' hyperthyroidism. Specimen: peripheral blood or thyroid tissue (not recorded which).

The CDR3, as DNA: TGTGCCTGGAGTGTCAGTTGGAGCTCCTACGAGCAGTACTTC. This sequence encodes CAWSVSWSSYEQYF. The chain links TRBV7-2 to TRBJ2-7; D remains ambiguous. Germline V lookup: CDR1 SGHTA, CDR2 FQGNSA. The CDR3 consists of 14 residues. V was shortened by 11 bases and J by 0 bases, with 17 bases between the two germline ends.